This T cell receptor beta chain derives from a study of PD-1 blockade in classical Hodgkin lymphoma. Turning to the study itself: Every 2 weeks, patients got 3 mg/kg intravenous nivolumab. Study findings and constraints: Newly diagnosed patients and complete responders had comparable diversity at baseline. Before treatment, TCR diversity in newly diagnosed patients was reportedly lower than in healthy donors.

In its sample, this clone was seen once. Its antigen is not identified. Data came from immunoSEQ multiplex PCR; TCRdb stores just in-frame clones and leaves some out. The sample has 100,000 to 120,000 clones, approximately 89% seen once. Time point in this sample: cycle 4 day 1 (C4D1), after more than 5 weeks of nivolumab. There was relapse after autologous stem cell transplantation in every patient, and there was variation in brentuximab vedotin exposure. The receptor's source is a human donor with classical Hodgkin lymphoma. The material sequenced was peripheral blood mononuclear cells (PBMCs), taken before the fourth cycle of nivolumab.

Here the CDR3 reads CAWGGLSSYNEQFF. In DNA form, the CDR3 reads TGTGCCTGGGGGGGGTTGAGCTCCTACAATGAGCAGTTCTTC. J is TRBJ2-1 and V is TRBV2; TRBD2 matches at 7 bases. V was clipped by 11 bases and J by 0 bases; unmatched bases: 7. Germline-derived CDR1 and CDR2 are SNHLY and FYNNEI. The CDR3 runs 14 residues.